These 24 T cell receptor beta chains originate from one sample sequenced in a study of CD8 T cells in Susac syndrome. Random hexamers were used to reverse transcribe the RNA input (roughly 0.5 to 1 ug). TCRdb independently ran MiXCR on the immunoSEQ multiplex PCR reads; one entry per CDR3 protein. Of around 180,000 distinct CDR3 sequences listed, approximately 96% are singletons. Sequenced material: CD4+ T cells from PBMCs. The receptors were sampled from a human donor with multiple sclerosis.

The CDR3 nucleotides read TGTGCCAGCAGCCAAGAATTGGGCAGGGAGGGCTCACCCCTCCACTTT. As protein: CASSQELGREGSPLHF. The chain has TRBV4-2 and TRBJ1-6; tentatively, D is TRBD1 (5 bases). The V end lost 0 bases, the J end lost 10 bases, and 16 bases lay between the germline ends. The germline V gene encodes CDR1 LGHNA and CDR2 YNFKEQ. This CDR3 has 16 residues.

J is TRBJ1-5 and V is TRBV28; TRBD1 is a possible D gene (6 bases). The length of the CDR3 is 15 residues. CDR1 is MDHEN and CDR2 is SYDVKM in the germline V gene. Trimming took 6 bases from V and 3 from J, leaving 15 bases between them. The CDR3, as DNA: TGTGCCAGCAGCCCCCTGAGGGGGGCCAATCAGCCCCAGCATTTT. This codes for CASSPLRGANQPQHF.

CDR3 amino acids: CASGPRQGTSGANVLTF. CDR3 sequence (DNA): TGTGCTAGTGGGCCAAGACAGGGGACCTCTGGGGCCAACGTCCTGACTTTC. The chain employs TRBV12-5 and TRBJ2-6; TRBD1 matches at 8 bases. This CDR3 spans 17 amino acids. Germline values: CDR1 LGHNT, CDR2 FRNRAP. The V segment lost 6 bases and the J segment 0 bases; nucleotides outside the gene matches: 7. Using reference TRBV12-5 and TRBJ2-6 for the parts outside the CDR3, the full variable domain is DARVTQTPRHKVTEMGQEVTMRCQPILGHNTVFWYRQTMMQGLELLAYFRNRAPLDDSGMPKDRFSAEMPDATLATLKIQPSEPRDSAVYFCASGPRQGTSGANVLTFGAGSRLTVL.

This clonotype was counted once. This rearrangement joins TRBV29-1 to TRBJ1-1; D may be TRBD1 (6 bases). CDR1 is SQVTM and CDR2 is ANQGSEA in the germline V gene. V was cut by 6 bases and J by 4 bases, with 12 bases left in between. This CDR3 is built from 12 residues. The CDR3 DNA reads TGCAGCGTACAGGGTACGGGCACTGAAGCTTTCTTT. It encodes CSVQGTGTEAFF.

The V call is TRBV30, the J call TRBJ1-5; D is uncertain. CDR1 and CDR2 (germline): GTSNPN, SVGIG (reference sequence). The CDR3 consists of 12 residues. Between the trimmed V and J ends, which lost 4 bases and 10 bases, there was a span of 14 bases. The CDR3 is CAWTDGPGPQHF. For the CDR3, the DNA is TGTGCCTGGACGGACGGCCCGGGACCCCAGCATTTT.

The rearrangement links TRBV12-3 or TRBV12-4 to TRBJ1-2; D uncertain. The V end lost 5 bases, the J end lost 8 bases, and 15 bases lay between the germline ends. The CDR3 is made up of 13 amino acids. CDR3 bases: TGTGCCAGCAGTCCGCCCGTCTCGTGGGGCTACACCTTC. It yields the protein CASSPPVSWGYTF.

This chain uses TRBV18 with TRBJ2-5; D is unclear. V was pared by 1 base and J by 3 bases, with 9 bases between. Germline loops: CDR1 KGHSH, CDR2 LQKENI. The CDR3 is made up of 14 amino acids. CDR3 sequence: CASSPQVAEETQYF. CDR3 sequence (DNA): TGTGCCAGCTCACCACAAGTAGCCGAAGAGACCCAGTACTTC.

The chain is built from TRBV4-2 and TRBJ2-5; the D gene is possibly TRBD1 (8 bases). V was clipped by 4 bases and J by 4 bases, with 16 bases between them. Germline lookup yields CDR1 LGHNA and CDR2 YNFKEQ. The CDR3 consists of 15 residues. DNA of the CDR3: TGTGCCAGCAGCCGCACACAGGGGGAGGGAGAGACCCAGTACTTC. As protein: CASSRTQGEGETQYF.

This chain connects TRBV5-1 to TRBJ2-1; maybe TRBD1 (7 bases). Per the germline V gene, CDR1 is SGHRS and CDR2 is YFSETQ. This CDR3 is built from 15 residues. The ends were cut back, 2 bases at V and 1 base at J, with 10 bases in the middle. CDR3 DNA: TGCGCCAGCAGCTTCCAGGGGGGATCCTACAATGAGCAGTTCTTC. Amino acid sequence: CASSFQGGSYNEQFF.

V is TRBV20-1 and J is TRBJ1-1; D call uncertain. V lost 2 bases, J lost 1 base, and 8 bases lay in between. The germline CDR1 and CDR2 sequences are DFQATT and SNEGSKA (reference sequence). The CDR3 sequence is 13 residues long. The CDR3 bases are TGCAGTGCTAGACTCGGAACGAACACTGAAGCTTTCTTT. Translated, it gives CSARLGTNTEAFF.

This chain joins TRBV6-1 and TRBJ2-1; D is uncertain. There are 13 residues in the CDR3. The ends were cut back, 6 bases at V and 5 bases at J, with 11 bases in the middle. In germline, CDR1 is MNHNS, CDR2 SASEGT. The CDR3 DNA sequence: TGTGCCAGCAGCCTCCTTTATAACAATGAGCAGTTCTTC. This encodes CASSLLYNNEQFF.

This clonotype has only one observation. The chain employs TRBV30 and TRBJ1-2; 7 bases agree with TRBD1. The CDR3 totals 15 residues. The germline V gene has CDR1 GTSNPN and CDR2 SVGIG (reference sequence). V shed 0 bases, J shed 4 bases, and the junction held 8 bases outside the gene matches. The DNA for the CDR3 is TGTGCCTGGAGTGTAGGAACAGGGGTACGCTATGGCTACACCTTC. The encoded protein is CAWSVGTGVRYGYTF.

The chain combines TRBV29-1 with TRBJ2-7, with 10 nucleotides matching TRBD1. Trimming took 0 bases from V and 2 from J; bases not matched to a gene: 7. CDR1 is SQVTM, CDR2 ANQGSEA, per germline. The CDR3 spans 16 residues. CDR3 protein: CSVEEAPGQGPYEQYF. The CDR3 DNA is TGCAGCGTTGAAGAGGCCCCGGGACAGGGGCCCTACGAGCAGTACTTC.

This rearrangement joins TRBV29-1 to TRBJ2-2; no reliable D call. Germline V gene lookup returns CDR1 SQVTM and CDR2 ANQGSEA. The CDR3 is 14 amino acids. The germline V and J ends were trimmed by 0 bases and 0 bases, with 5 bases remaining between them. The CDR3, as DNA: TGCAGCGTTGAAGAACCCACGAACACCGGGGAGCTGTTTTTT. It translates to CSVEEPTNTGELFF.

The gene calls are TRBV30 and TRBJ2-1; 9 nucleotides agree with TRBD1. V was pared by 1 base and J by 3 bases, with 10 bases of the junction left unmatched. CDR1 and CDR2 from the germline V gene are GTSNPN and SVGIG (reference sequence). The CDR3 is made up of 17 amino acids. The CDR3 protein is CAWSATLGQGRYNEQFF. The CDR3, as DNA: TGTGCCTGGAGTGCCACCCTGGGACAGGGCCGCTACAATGAGCAGTTCTTC.

This clonotype was counted once. The chain uses TRBV20-1 and TRBJ1-4, with D possibly being TRBD1 (5 bases). CDR3 length: 15 residues. The ends were cut back, 0 bases at V and 7 bases at J, with 15 bases in the middle. The V gene's germline CDR1 is DFQATT and CDR2 SNEGSKA (reference sequence). The CDR3 nucleotides are TGCAGTGCTAGAGATCGGTGGAGGGGAGGTGAAAAACTGTTTTTT. This codes for CSARDRWRGGEKLFF.

The chain carries TRBV16 and TRBJ1-1; 7 nucleotides align to TRBD1. V shed 3 bases and J 10 bases; nucleotides not matched to a gene: 14. The CDR3 covers 15 residues. Per the germline V gene, CDR1 is KGHSY and CDR2 is FQNENV. In DNA form, the CDR3 reads TGTGCCAGCAGCCACCCGAGAGTCAGGGGGTTGGGAGCTTTCTTT. Its translation is CASSHPRVRGLGAFF.

CDR3 DNA: TGTGCCAGCAGTTACAAGGCTACAGGCTACTACAATGAGCAGTTCTTC. It is translated as CASSYKATGYYNEQFF. This sequence joins TRBV6-5 and TRBJ2-1, with D maybe TRBD1 (5 bases). Germline CDR1 reads MNHEY; CDR2 reads SVGAGI. The CDR3 loop spans 16 amino acids. V was trimmed by 2 bases and J by 3 bases, leaving 14 bases between them.

The chain employs TRBV20-1 and TRBJ2-5, with D unresolved. Per the germline V gene, CDR1 is DFQATT and CDR2 is SNEGSKA (reference sequence). This CDR3 contains 11 residues. Trimming took 4 bases from V and 4 from J, leaving 7 bases between them. Here the CDR3 DNA reads TGCAGTGCTAACGGCAGAGAGACCCAGTACTTC. This sequence encodes CSANGRETQYF.

The chain uses TRBV18 and TRBJ2-5; D is unresolved. The CDR3 totals 15 residues. Germline V gene data show CDR1 as KGHSH and CDR2 as LQKENI. Trimming removed 1 base at V and 2 bases at J, with 11 bases between. CDR3 sequence (DNA): TGTGCCAGCTCACCACTCCCCACCCTACAAGAGACCCAGTACTTC. Translating gives CASSPLPTLQETQYF.

V is TRBV12-3 or TRBV12-4 and J is TRBJ2-1; unclear D gene. This CDR3 contains 15 residues. V was pared by 5 bases and J by 5 bases, with 16 bases between. CDR3 amino acids: CASSPLKTVDNEQFF. Here the CDR3 DNA reads TGTGCCAGCAGTCCCCTCAAGACCGTAGACAATGAGCAGTTCTTC.

This sequence joins TRBV7-6 and TRBJ1-1; D perhaps matches TRBD1 (5 bases). The CDR3 spans 13 residues. V was trimmed by 5 bases and J by 10 bases, leaving 17 bases between them. Germline lookup yields CDR1 SGHVS and CDR2 FNYEAQ. CDR3 coding DNA: TGTGCCAGCAGCCCCCTTGGGGGGATGGGAGCTTTCTTT. Protein sequence: CASSPLGGMGAFF.

The chain combines TRBV19 with TRBJ2-5, with a tentative D call TRBD2 (5 bases). CDR3 length: 12 residues. V shed 8 bases and J shed 4 bases, with 11 bases lying between them. Germline CDR1 is LNHDA and CDR2 is SQIVND (reference sequence). The chain's CDR3 is CASGEGLETQYF. The CDR3 bases are TGTGCCAGTGGCGAGGGTCTAGAGACCCAGTACTTC.

The genes are TRBV6-2 or TRBV6-3 and TRBJ2-7; D is tentatively TRBD1 or TRBD2 (5 bases each). The CDR3 loop spans 15 amino acids. Trimming removed 4 bases from V and 4 bases from J, with 17 bases in between. Germline CDR1 MNHEY, CDR2 SVGEGT. CDR3 loop: CASSSNRDGSYEQYF. The CDR3 DNA is TGTGCCAGCAGTTCCAACCGGGACGGCTCGTACGAGCAGTACTTC.